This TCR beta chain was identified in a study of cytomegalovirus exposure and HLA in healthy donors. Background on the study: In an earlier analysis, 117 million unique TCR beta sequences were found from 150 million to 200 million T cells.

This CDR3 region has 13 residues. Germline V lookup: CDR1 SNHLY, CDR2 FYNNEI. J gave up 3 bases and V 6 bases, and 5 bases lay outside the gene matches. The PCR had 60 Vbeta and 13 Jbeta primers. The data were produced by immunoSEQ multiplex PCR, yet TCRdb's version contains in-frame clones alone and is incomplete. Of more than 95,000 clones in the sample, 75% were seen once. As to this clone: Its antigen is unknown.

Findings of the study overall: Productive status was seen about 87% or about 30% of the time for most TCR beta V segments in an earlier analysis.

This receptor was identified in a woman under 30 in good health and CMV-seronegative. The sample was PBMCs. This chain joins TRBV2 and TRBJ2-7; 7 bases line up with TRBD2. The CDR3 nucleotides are TGTGCCAGCAGACCTCTAGCGGACTACGAGCAGTACTTC. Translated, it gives CASRPLADYEQYF.